The entry that follows covers one TCR beta chain sequence. Antigen unknown. At the DNA level, this CDR3 is encoded by other sequences in the same sample as well. The data originate from a study of shared clonotypes between healthy human individuals. The CDR3 covers 11 residues. Germline-derived CDR1 and CDR2 are GTSNPN and SVGIG (reference sequence). Trimming cost V 1 base and J 7 bases, with 5 bases left between them. General study results and limits: Clonotypes shared by all four donors outscored non-shared clonotypes in generation probability.

Generated by immunoSEQ multiplex PCR, the TCRdb table keeps only in-frame clones and is missing some. The table lists about 2.3 million clones, about 90% of them singletons. The receptor's source is a young man in good health. Some clones in this sample may be carry-over from other donors' samples. Material for sequencing was naive CD4+ T cells from PBMCs. The sample's subset: CD45RA+ positively selected. The chain links TRBV30 to TRBJ2-1; D remains ambiguous. CDR3 in DNA: TGTGCCTGGAGTGATAGGAATGAGCAGTTCTTC. Residues: CAWSDRNEQFF.